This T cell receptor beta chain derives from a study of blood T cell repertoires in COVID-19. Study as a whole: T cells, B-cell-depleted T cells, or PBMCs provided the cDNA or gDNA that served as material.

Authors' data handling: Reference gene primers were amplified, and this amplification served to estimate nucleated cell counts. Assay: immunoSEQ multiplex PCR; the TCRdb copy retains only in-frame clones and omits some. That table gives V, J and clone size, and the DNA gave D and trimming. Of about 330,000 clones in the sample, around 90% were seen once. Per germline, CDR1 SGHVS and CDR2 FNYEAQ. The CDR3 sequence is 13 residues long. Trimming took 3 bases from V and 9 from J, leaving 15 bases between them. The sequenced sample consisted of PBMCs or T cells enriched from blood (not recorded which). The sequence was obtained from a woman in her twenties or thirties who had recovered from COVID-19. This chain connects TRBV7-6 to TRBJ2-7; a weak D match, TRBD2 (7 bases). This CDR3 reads CASSFQAGARQYF. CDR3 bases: TGTGCCAGCAGCTTTCAGGCGGGGGCTAGGCAGTACTTC.